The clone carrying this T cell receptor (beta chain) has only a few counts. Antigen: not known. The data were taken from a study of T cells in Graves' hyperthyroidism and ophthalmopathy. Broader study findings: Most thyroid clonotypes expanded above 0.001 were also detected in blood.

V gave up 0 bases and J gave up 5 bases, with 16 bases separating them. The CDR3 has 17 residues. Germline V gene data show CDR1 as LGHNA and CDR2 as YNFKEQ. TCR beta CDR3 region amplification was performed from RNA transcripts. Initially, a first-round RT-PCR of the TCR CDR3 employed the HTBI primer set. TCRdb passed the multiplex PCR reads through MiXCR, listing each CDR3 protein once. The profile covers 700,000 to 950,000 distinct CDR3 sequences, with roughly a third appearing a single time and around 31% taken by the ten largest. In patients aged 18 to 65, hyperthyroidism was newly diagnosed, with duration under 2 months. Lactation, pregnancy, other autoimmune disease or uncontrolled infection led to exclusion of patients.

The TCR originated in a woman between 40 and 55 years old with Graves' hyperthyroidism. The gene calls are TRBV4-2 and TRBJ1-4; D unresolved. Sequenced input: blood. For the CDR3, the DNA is TGTGCCAGCAGCCAAGATAGGTCGGGTGGCCGGAATGAAAAACTGTTTTTT. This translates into CASSQDRSGGRNEKLFF.